Following are 31 T cell receptor beta chains from one sample sequenced in a study of T cells in localized non-small cell lung cancer. The protocol was immunoSEQ multiplex PCR, while the TCRdb copy is restricted to in-frame clones and leaves out a portion. The table records tens of thousands of clones, around 81% of them present only once. This specimen consisted of peripheral blood mononuclear cells, obtained before any cancer treatment. The receptors stem from a man aged 35 to 69 with stage III lung adenocarcinoma.

This sequence joins TRBV5-4 and TRBJ1-2; TRBD1 matches 7 bases. Germline loops: CDR1 SGHNT, CDR2 YYREEE (reference sequence). This CDR3 has 15 amino acids. V dropped 1 base and J dropped 5; count of bases not matched to a gene: 8. CDR3 protein: CASSLNEGAYYGYTF. Written as DNA, the CDR3 is TGTGCCAGCAGCTTGAATGAGGGGGCGTATTATGGCTACACCTTC.

The rearrangement links TRBV7-8 to TRBJ2-7; the match to TRBD1 covers 10 bases. Germline-derived CDR1 and CDR2 are SGHVS and FQNEAQ. CDR3 length: 15 residues. Germline trimming cut 5 bases from V and 2 bases from J; bases unmatched to any gene: 6. The CDR3 spells CASSLFDRGPYEQYF. The CDR3 nucleotides are TGTGCCAGCAGCCTCTTCGACAGGGGGCCCTACGAGCAGTACTTC.

This chain joins TRBV5-1 and TRBJ2-6; D is ambiguous. Trimming removed 0 bases at V and 2 bases at J, with 9 bases between. CDR3 length equals 16 residues. Looked up from germline, CDR1 is SGHRS and CDR2 is YFSETQ. The CDR3 region is CASSLAPVAGANVLTF. CDR3 bases: TGCGCCAGCAGCTTGGCCCCGGTTGCTGGGGCCAACGTCCTGACTTTC. Variable domain in full (rest from reference TRBV5-1 and TRBJ2-6): KAGVTQTPRYLIKTRGQQVTLSCSPISGHRSVSWYQQTPGQGLQFLFEYFSETQRNKGNFPGRFSGRQFSNSRSEMNVSTLELGDSALYLCASSLAPVAGANVLTFGAGSRLTVL.

V is TRBV6-5 and J is TRBJ1-6; D gene ambiguous. CDR3 length: 16 residues. Deletions cut 0 bases from V and 1 base from J, with 7 bases between. Germline V gives CDR1 MNHEY, CDR2 SVGAGI. CDR3 in DNA: TGTGCCAGCAGTTACTCGCGGGCTTCCTATAATTCACCCCTCCACTTT. It encodes CASSYSRASYNSPLHF.

This chain joins TRBV5-8 and TRBJ2-5; 7 bases map to TRBD1. Looked up from germline, CDR1 is SGHTS and CDR2 is YDEGEE. This CDR3 is built from 15 residues. Losses at the gene ends were 1 base for V and 6 bases for J; bases not matched to a gene: 9. The CDR3 loop is CASSLTPDRAKTQYF. In DNA, the CDR3 is TGTGCCAGCAGCTTGACGCCCGACAGGGCAAAGACCCAGTACTTC. Variable domain in full (rest from reference TRBV5-8 and TRBJ2-5): EAGVTQSPTHLIKTRGQQATLRCSPISGHTSVYWYQQALGLGLQFLLWYDEGEERNRGNFPPRFSGRQFPNYSSELNVNALELEDSALYLCASSLTPDRAKTQYFGPGTRLLVL.

The chain recombines TRBV11-2 with TRBJ2-7; D is possibly TRBD1 (6 bases). The CDR3 extends over 14 amino acids. Germline V gives CDR1 SGHAT, CDR2 FQNNGV. V shed 3 bases and J shed 0 bases, with 9 bases lying between them. In DNA, the CDR3 is TGTGCCAGCAGCTTTACAGGGCCCTCCTACGAGCAGTACTTC. It specifies CASSFTGPSYEQYF.

The rearrangement links TRBV12-5 to TRBJ2-7; D not certain. Trimming removed 5 bases at V and 1 base at J, with 12 bases between. CDR1 and CDR2 (germline): LGHNT, FRNRAP. The CDR3 consists of 14 residues. This CDR3 is CASGGKHESYEQYF. Here the CDR3 DNA reads TGTGCTAGTGGTGGGAAACACGAATCCTACGAGCAGTACTTC.

This clone showed up just a few times. V gene TRBV12-5 combines with J gene TRBJ2-1, with no clear D. This CDR3 region has 13 residues. V was clipped by 2 bases and J by 6 bases, with 8 bases between them. Germline V gene data show CDR1 as LGHNT and CDR2 as FRNRAP. Written as DNA, the CDR3 is TGTGCTAGTGGTTTGAGGGCTCTCAATGAGCAGTTCTTC. Translated, it gives CASGLRALNEQFF.

The V call is TRBV2, the J call TRBJ2-5; D is possibly TRBD1 or TRBD2 (6 bases each). Per germline, CDR1 SNHLY and CDR2 FYNNEI. V shed 6 bases and J shed 7 bases, with 21 bases lying between them. There are 15 residues in the CDR3. The CDR3 region has the DNA TGTGCCAGCAGGCAGACGGGGGCCTTGGCCCGGACCCAGTACTTC. Translating it yields CASRQTGALARTQYF.

This clone appeared once. This chain joins TRBV10-2 and TRBJ1-6; D might be TRBD1 (5 bases). The CDR3 is 13 amino acids. The germline V gene encodes CDR1 WSHSY and CDR2 SAAADI. The germline V and J ends were trimmed by 6 bases and 6 bases, with 9 bases remaining between them. CDR3 sequence (DNA): TGCGCCAGCAGGGAGGACACTAATTCACCCCTCCACTTT. Amino acids: CASREDTNSPLHF.

The chain couples TRBV10-3 to TRBJ1-5, with 11 positions matching TRBD1. The CDR3 spans 14 residues. J gave up 4 bases and V 11 bases, and 7 bases lay outside the gene matches. Germline assignment: CDR1 ENHRY and CDR2 SYGVKD. The CDR3 is CAARGQGENQPQHF. Here the CDR3 DNA reads TGTGCCGCAAGGGGACAGGGGGAGAATCAGCCCCAGCATTTT.

Of note for this clone: The identical CDR3 is also encoded by other nucleotide sequences in the sample. The V gene is TRBV20-1, the J gene TRBJ2-5; no clear D. Germline loops: CDR1 DFQATT, CDR2 SNEGSKA (reference sequence). Trimming shortened V by 6 bases and J by 0 bases, and 5 bases separated the two germline ends. This CDR3 comprises 11 residues. The CDR3: CSAQDQETQYF. CDR3 DNA sequence: TGCAGTGCCCAGGACCAAGAGACCCAGTACTTC.

This clone was seen a handful of times. This sequence joins TRBV4-1 and TRBJ2-7; perhaps TRBD1 as D (6 bases). Looked up from germline, CDR1 is MGHRA and CDR2 is YSYEKL. V lost 0 bases, J lost 5 bases, and 8 bases lay in between. This CDR3 is built from 13 residues. Written as DNA, the CDR3 is TGCGCCAGCAGCCAAGAATACAGGGACGAGCAGTACTTC. This gives the protein CASSQEYRDEQYF.

V is TRBV5-4 and J is TRBJ2-5; possible D gene TRBD1, 5 bases. The CDR3 loop spans 14 amino acids. With 8 bases removed from V and 2 bases from J, the gap between germline ends came to 16 bases. Germline V gene sequence: CDR1 SGHNT, CDR2 YYREEE (reference sequence). Written as DNA, the CDR3 is TGTGCCAGTCAGGGCTGGGATTTACAAGAGACCCAGTACTTC. Translating gives CASQGWDLQETQYF.

The gene calls are TRBV5-6 and TRBJ2-1; D is possibly TRBD1 (5 bases). The CDR3 is made up of 14 amino acids. Germline-derived CDR1 and CDR2 are SGHDT and YYEEEE. The V and J ends lost 0 bases and 4 bases respectively, with 8 bases between them. The CDR3 spells CASSLVGAYNEQFF. The CDR3 bases are TGTGCCAGCAGCTTGGTTGGGGCTTACAATGAGCAGTTCTTC.

V usage is TRBV5-4 and J usage is TRBJ1-1, with no clear D. Germline lookup yields CDR1 SGHNT and CDR2 YYREEE (reference sequence). This CDR3 has 18 amino acids. V was clipped by 0 bases and J by 1 base, with 19 bases between them. CDR3 region: CASSLGPYRTGRNTEAFF. CDR3 sequence (DNA): TGTGCCAGCAGCTTGGGACCCTATAGAACGGGAAGGAACACTGAAGCTTTCTTT. Based on the CDR3 plus reference TRBV5-4 and TRBJ1-1, the full variable domain is ETGVTQSPTHLIKTRGQQVTLRCSSQSGHNTVSWYQQALGQGPQFIFQYYREEENGRGNFPPRFSGLQFPNYSSELNVNALELDDSALYLCASSLGPYRTGRNTEAFFGQGTRLTVV.

This clone was counted a single time. V usage is TRBV7-7 and J usage is TRBJ1-1, with 7 bases lining up with TRBD1. V lost 2 bases to trimming and J lost 3 bases; unmatched junction nucleotides: 9. The CDR3 has 16 amino acids. The germline V gene has CDR1 SSHAT and CDR2 FNYEAQ (reference sequence). The CDR3 is CASSLSGGQQYTEAFF. The CDR3 DNA reads as TGTGCCAGCAGCTTATCAGGGGGACAGCAGTACACTGAAGCTTTCTTT.

This chain uses TRBV19 with TRBJ2-3; TRBD2 aligns across 13 bases. The CDR3 has 17 amino acids. From germline, CDR1 is LNHDA and CDR2 SQIVND (reference sequence). With 5 bases clipped from V and 0 bases from J, the junction kept 5 bases outside the gene matches. This chain's CDR3 is CASSSGTSGASTDTQYF. In DNA form, the CDR3 reads TGTGCCAGTAGTTCCGGGACTAGCGGGGCTAGCACAGATACGCAGTATTTT.

This chain joins TRBV10-2 and TRBJ1-2; TRBD1 might be the D (5 bases). CDR1 WSHSY and CDR2 SAAADI come from the germline V gene. CDR3 length: 14 residues. Trimming took off 6 bases at V and 4 bases at J, with 15 bases between the two ends. The CDR3 bases are TGCGCCAGCAGCGACGATGACAGCACCTATGGCTACACCTTC. Its protein product is CASSDDDSTYGYTF.

The sample holds a few counts of this clone. Other DNA sequences in the sample encode the same CDR3. The chain carries TRBV5-1 and TRBJ2-1; D gene ambiguous. Looked up from germline, CDR1 is SGHRS and CDR2 is YFSETQ. Trimming took 0 bases from V and 8 from J, leaving 6 bases between them. CDR3 length equals 12 residues. The chain's CDR3 is CASSLGVDEQFF. For the CDR3, the DNA is TGCGCCAGCAGCTTGGGAGTAGATGAGCAGTTCTTC.

The chain uses TRBV6-4 and TRBJ2-3; TRBD2 might be the D (6 bases). The CDR3 is 15 residues long. The ends were cut back, 3 bases at V and 2 bases at J, with 12 bases in the middle. CDR1 and CDR2 (germline): MRHNA, SNTAGT. Written as DNA, the CDR3 is TGTGCCAGCAGTGAAGTTGCGGGAACCACAGATACGCAGTATTTT. Its protein product is CASSEVAGTTDTQYF.

The V gene is TRBV6-1, the J gene TRBJ2-3; D is uncertain. The CDR3 extends over 11 amino acids. Germline assignment: CDR1 MNHNS and CDR2 SASEGT. In DNA form, the CDR3 reads TGTGTTGCCTCCACCACAGATACGCAGTATTTT. Its translation is CVASTTDTQYF.

In DNA, the CDR3 is TGTGCCAGCAGTGGACAGAGCACCGGGGAGCTGTTTTTT. This encodes CASSGQSTGELFF. This chain joins TRBV6-5 and TRBJ2-2; a weak D match, TRBD1 (6 bases). V lost 5 bases and J 4 bases, leaving 8 bases between the germline ends. CDR3 size: 13 residues. Germline CDR1 MNHEY, CDR2 SVGAGI.

The CDR3 bases are TGTGCCAGCAGCTCCGAGGGTGGAGCTGATACGCAGTATTTT. Translating it yields CASSSEGGADTQYF. This chain connects TRBV11-1 to TRBJ2-3, with a tentative D call TRBD2 (5 bases). Trimming left V 4 bases short and J 6 bases short, with 14 bases between. This CDR3 contains 14 residues. The V gene's germline CDR1 is SGHAT and CDR2 FQDESV (reference sequence).

The V and J genes are TRBV7-9 and TRBJ2-5; TRBD1 agrees at 10 bases. The DNA end favors TRBJ2-7, so the J call may be wrong. This CDR3 is 15 amino acids long. From germline, CDR1 is SEHNR and CDR2 FQNEAQ (reference sequence). CDR3 sequence reads: CASSSPGTGVYEQYF. The CDR3 DNA is TGTGCCAGCAGCTCTCCCGGGACAGGGGTCTACGAGCAGTACTTC.

The chain carries TRBV9 and TRBJ1-6, with a possible D match to TRBD1 (5 bases). The CDR3 spans 13 residues. CDR1 and CDR2 (germline): SGDLS, YYNGEE. The V end was cut by 4 bases, the J end by 6 bases, with 8 bases between. CDR3 loop: CASSQGSNSPLHF. The CDR3 bases are TGTGCCAGCAGCCAGGGATCTAATTCACCCCTCCACTTT.

The chain is built from TRBV9 and TRBJ2-1; 11 positions agree with TRBD2. With V trimmed by 3 bases and J by 8 bases, 10 bases remained unmatched. The germline gives CDR1 SGDLS, CDR2 YYNGEE. The CDR3 sequence is 16 residues long. CDR3 DNA: TGTGCCAGCAGCGCTAGCGGGGGGCCCTCGGGCCATGAGCAGTTCTTC. It encodes CASSASGGPSGHEQFF.

The chain recombines TRBV6-6 with TRBJ1-6, with D possibly matching TRBD1 (5 bases). The CDR3 extends over 14 amino acids. V shed 2 bases and J shed 9 bases, with 11 bases lying between them. Per germline, CDR1 MNHNY and CDR2 SVGAGI (reference sequence). The CDR3 sequence: CASSYGTEGSPLHF. The CDR3 DNA reads TGTGCCAGCAGTTACGGGACGGAGGGTTCACCCCTCCACTTT.

The chain recombines TRBV18 with TRBJ2-1; no definite D call. The CDR3 consists of 14 residues. V dropped 3 bases and J dropped 3 bases, with 9 bases sitting between them. CDR1 and CDR2 from the germline V gene are KGHSH and LQKENI. The CDR3 protein is CASSPRLVYNEQFF. CDR3 coding DNA: TGTGCCAGCTCACCTCGCCTAGTCTACAATGAGCAGTTCTTC.

V usage is TRBV6-1 and J usage is TRBJ1-4; D gene uncertain. Deletions cut 7 bases from V and 5 bases from J, with 14 bases between. CDR1 is MNHNS and CDR2 is SASEGT in the germline V gene. This CDR3 comprises 14 residues. CDR3 nucleotide sequence: TGTGCCAGCACCCAAGGAATGGAAAATGAAAAACTGTTTTTT. Protein sequence: CASTQGMENEKLFF.

The chain employs TRBV6-1 and TRBJ1-5; D is unclear. The CDR3 has 13 residues. V was clipped by 4 bases and J by 4 bases, with 8 bases between them. Per germline, CDR1 MNHNS and CDR2 SASEGT. CDR3 coding DNA: TGTGCCAGCAGTGGACTCGATAATCAGCCCCAGCATTTT. Encoded protein: CASSGLDNQPQHF.